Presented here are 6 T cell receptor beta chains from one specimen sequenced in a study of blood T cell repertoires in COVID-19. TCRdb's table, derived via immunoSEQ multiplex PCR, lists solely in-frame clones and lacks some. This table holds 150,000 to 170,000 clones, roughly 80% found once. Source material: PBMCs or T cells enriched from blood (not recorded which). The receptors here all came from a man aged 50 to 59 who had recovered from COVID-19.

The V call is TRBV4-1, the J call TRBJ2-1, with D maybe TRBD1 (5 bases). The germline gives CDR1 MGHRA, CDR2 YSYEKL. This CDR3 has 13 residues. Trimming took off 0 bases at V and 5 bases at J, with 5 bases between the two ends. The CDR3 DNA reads TGCGCCAGCAGCCAAGAGGGGCACAATGAGCAGTTCTTC. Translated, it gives CASSQEGHNEQFF.

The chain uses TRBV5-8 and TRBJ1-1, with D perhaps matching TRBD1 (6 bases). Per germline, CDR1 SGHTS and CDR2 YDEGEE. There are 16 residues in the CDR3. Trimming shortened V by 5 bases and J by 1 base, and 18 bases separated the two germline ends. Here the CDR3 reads CASRGKGEGRNTEAFF. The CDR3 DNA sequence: TGTGCCAGCAGAGGTAAGGGGGAAGGCAGGAACACTGAAGCTTTCTTT.

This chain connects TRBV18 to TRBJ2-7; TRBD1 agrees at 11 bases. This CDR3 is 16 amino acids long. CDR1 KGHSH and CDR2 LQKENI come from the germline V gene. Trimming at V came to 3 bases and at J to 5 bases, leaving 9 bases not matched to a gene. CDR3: CASSPSQDRGRHEQYF. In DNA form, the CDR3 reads TGTGCCAGCTCACCCTCCCAGGACAGGGGGCGGCACGAGCAGTACTTC.

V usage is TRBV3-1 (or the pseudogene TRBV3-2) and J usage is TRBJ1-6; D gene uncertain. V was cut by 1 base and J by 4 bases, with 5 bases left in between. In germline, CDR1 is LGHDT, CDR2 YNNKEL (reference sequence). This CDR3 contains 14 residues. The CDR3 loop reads CASSQVQYNSPLHF. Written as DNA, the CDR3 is TGTGCCAGCAGCCAAGTACAGTATAATTCACCCCTCCACTTT.

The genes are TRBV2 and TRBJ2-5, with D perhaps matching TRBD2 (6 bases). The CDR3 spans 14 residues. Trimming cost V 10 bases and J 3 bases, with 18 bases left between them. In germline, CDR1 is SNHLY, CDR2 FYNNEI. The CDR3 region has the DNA TGTGCCACCCGGCGGGACTCGGGTAAAGAGACCCAGTACTTC. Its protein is CATRRDSGKETQYF.

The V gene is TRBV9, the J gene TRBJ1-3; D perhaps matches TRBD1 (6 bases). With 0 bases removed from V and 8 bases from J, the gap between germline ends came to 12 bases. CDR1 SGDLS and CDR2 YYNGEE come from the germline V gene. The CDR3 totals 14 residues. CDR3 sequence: CASSVDRGGDTIYF. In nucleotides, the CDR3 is TGTGCCAGCAGCGTAGACAGAGGGGGGGACACCATATATTTT.